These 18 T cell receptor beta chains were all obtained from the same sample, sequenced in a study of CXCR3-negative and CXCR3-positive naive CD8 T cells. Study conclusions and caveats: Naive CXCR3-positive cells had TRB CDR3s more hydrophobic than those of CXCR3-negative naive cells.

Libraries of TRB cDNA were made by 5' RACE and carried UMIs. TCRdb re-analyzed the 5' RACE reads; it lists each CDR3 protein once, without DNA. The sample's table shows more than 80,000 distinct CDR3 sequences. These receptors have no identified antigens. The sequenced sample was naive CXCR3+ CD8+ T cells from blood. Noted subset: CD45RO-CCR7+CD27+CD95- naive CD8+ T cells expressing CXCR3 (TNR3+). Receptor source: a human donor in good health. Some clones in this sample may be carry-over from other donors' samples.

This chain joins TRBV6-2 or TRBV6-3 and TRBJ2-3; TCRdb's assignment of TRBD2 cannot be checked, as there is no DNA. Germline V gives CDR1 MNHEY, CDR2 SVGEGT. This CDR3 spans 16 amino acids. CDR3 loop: CASSSPGLAFTDTQYF.

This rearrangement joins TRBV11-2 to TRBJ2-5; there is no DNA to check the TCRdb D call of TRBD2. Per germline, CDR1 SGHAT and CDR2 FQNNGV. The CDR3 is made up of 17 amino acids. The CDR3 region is CASSPRTSGGPGETQYF. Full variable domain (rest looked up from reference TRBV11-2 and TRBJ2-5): EAGVAQSPRYKIIEKRQSVAFWCNPISGHATLYWYQQILGQGPKLLIQFQNNGVVDDSQLPKDRFSAERLKGVDSTLKIQPAKLEDSAVYLCASSPRTSGGPGETQYFGPGTRLLVL.

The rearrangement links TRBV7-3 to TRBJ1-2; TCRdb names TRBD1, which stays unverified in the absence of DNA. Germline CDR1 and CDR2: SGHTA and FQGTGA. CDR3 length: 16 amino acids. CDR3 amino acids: CASSSPWTGRNYGYTF.

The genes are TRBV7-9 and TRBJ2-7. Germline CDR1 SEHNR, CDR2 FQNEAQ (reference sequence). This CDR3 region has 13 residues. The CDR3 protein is CASSSPSALEQYF.

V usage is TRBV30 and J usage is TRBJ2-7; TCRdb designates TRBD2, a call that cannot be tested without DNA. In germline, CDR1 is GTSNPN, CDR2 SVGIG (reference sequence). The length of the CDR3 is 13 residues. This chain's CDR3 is CAWEGTSGYEQYF.

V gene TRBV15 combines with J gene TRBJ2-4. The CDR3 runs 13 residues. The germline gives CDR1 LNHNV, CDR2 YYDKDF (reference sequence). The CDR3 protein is CATSRETVEDQYF.

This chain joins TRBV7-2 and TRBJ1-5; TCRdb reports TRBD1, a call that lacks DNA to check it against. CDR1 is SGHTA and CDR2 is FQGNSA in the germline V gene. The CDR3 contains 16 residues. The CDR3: CASSPLHRDSNQPQHF.

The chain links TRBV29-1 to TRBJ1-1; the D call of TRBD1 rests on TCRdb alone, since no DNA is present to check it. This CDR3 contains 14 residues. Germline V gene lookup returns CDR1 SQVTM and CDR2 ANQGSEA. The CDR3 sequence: CSVERGVVNTEAFF.

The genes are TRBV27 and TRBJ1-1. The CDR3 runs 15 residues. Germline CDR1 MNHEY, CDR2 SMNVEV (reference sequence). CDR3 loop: CASSLSMHGGTEAFF.

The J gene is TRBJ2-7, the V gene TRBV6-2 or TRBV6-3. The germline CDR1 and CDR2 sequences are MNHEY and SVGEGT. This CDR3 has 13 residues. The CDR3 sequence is CASSYGDALEQYF.

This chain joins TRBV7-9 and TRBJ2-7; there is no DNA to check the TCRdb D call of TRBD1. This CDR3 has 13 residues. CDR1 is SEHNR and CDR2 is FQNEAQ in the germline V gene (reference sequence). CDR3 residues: CASSPTPPYEQYF.

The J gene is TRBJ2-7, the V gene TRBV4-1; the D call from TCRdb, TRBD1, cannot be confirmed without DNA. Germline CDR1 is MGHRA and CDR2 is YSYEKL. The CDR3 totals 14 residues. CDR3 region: CASSHRAGGYEQYF.

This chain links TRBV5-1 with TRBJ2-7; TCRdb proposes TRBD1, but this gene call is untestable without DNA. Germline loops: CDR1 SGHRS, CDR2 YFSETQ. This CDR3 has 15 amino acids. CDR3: CASSSSQGGRYEQYF.

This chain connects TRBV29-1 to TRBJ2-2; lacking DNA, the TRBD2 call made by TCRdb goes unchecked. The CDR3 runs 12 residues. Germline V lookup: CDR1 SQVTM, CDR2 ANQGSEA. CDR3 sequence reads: CSAPRATGELFF.

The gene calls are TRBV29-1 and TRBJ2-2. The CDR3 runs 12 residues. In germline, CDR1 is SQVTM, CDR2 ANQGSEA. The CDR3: CSVQGNTGELFF.

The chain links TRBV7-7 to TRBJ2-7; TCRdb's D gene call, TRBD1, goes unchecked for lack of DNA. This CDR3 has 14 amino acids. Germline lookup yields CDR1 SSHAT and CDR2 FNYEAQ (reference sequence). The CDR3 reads CASSLTVEDGEQYF.

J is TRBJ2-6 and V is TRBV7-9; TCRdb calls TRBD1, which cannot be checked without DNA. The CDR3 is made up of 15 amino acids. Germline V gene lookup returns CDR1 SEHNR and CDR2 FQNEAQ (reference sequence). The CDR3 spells CASSPSTAGANVLTF.

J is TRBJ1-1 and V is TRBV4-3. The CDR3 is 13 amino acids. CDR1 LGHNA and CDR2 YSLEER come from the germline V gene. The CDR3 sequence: CASSQDLSAEAFF.